The 9 T cell receptor beta chains below all came from one sample that was sequenced in a study of CD8+CD57+ T cells in acquired aplastic anemia (dated by TCRdb to between 2017 and 2018). The patients picked for sequencing were ones in whom flow cytometry had shown an expansion of CD8+CD57+ cells. Sequencer: Illumina HiSeq 2000. Genomic DNA served as template for TCR beta VDJ combination and CDR3 sequence profiling. The public sequencing data were trimmed at Q25 with fastp and processed into clonotypes with MiXCR by TCRdb, which kept only in-frame beta chains. CDR3 protein duplicates are merged, each entry listing the most common genes and DNA. The sample data list more than 250,000 distinct CDR3 sequences, and approximately 82% of these were observed just once. Of the sample, 35% to 50% is held by the ten largest clones. Sample: sorted CD4+, CD8+, or CD8+CD57+ T cells (not recorded which) from PBMCs. The receptors here all came from a human donor with aplastic anemia.

This sequence joins TRBV2 and TRBJ2-1; tentatively, D is TRBD2 (6 bases). The DNA end lines up better with TRBJ2-7; the J call may be wrong. This CDR3 has 13 amino acids. From germline, CDR1 is SNHLY and CDR2 FYNNEI. In DNA, the CDR3 is TGTGCCAGCAGTGATGGGGGGATCCATCTGCAGTACTTC. Translation: CASSDGGIHLQYF.

This clonotype was seen only a few times. A read error may account for a junction end that differs from germline. This chain links TRBV2 with TRBJ2-3, with a possible D match to TRBD2 (6 bases). Germline CDR1 reads SNHLY; CDR2 reads FYNNEI. There are 13 residues in the CDR3. The CDR3 DNA reads TGTACCAGCGTGGAGGGAGGTACCGATACGCAGTATTTT. Protein sequence: CTSVEGGTDTQYF.

The rearrangement links TRBV7-9 to TRBJ2-1, with D possibly being TRBD2 (6 bases). The length of the CDR3 is 14 residues. Trimming removed 6 bases from V and 4 bases from J, with 13 bases in between. Germline V gives CDR1 SEHNR, CDR2 FQNEAQ (reference sequence). The CDR3 sequence is CASRTQGLYNEQFF. CDR3 nucleotide sequence: TGTGCCAGCAGAACCCAGGGACTTTACAATGAGCAGTTCTTC.

Comment on this clonotype: The junction differs from germline at one of its ends, possibly a read error. The chain uses TRBV2 and TRBJ2-3, with 10 bases lining up with TRBD2. This CDR3 has 14 residues. Germline loops: CDR1 SNHLY, CDR2 FYNNEI. CDR3 protein: CASRLAGGPEPHYF. In nucleotides, the CDR3 is TGTGCCAGCAGGTTAGCGGGAGGTCCCGAGCCGCATTATTTT.

The chain carries TRBV15 and TRBJ2-1, with 9 nucleotides matching TRBD1. V was clipped by 6 bases and J by 7 bases; unmatched bases: 10. There are 15 residues in the CDR3. Germline V lookup: CDR1 LNHNV, CDR2 YYDKDF (reference sequence). CDR3 sequence (DNA): TGTGCCACCAGTCGAGCTAGACAGGGGGGGAATGAGCAGTTCTTC. Translating gives CATSRARQGGNEQFF.

This clonotype was observed a single time. Here the CDR3 omits its conserved ending phenylalanine or tryptophan, so a read error is the likely source. It is unclear where the CDR3 begins or ends on the DNA, so no DNA is shown, and the CDR3 is as TCRdb lists it. The chain uses TRBV2 and TRBJ1-1. CDR1 and CDR2 (germline): SNHLY, FYNNEI. Both ends counted, the CDR3 spans 14 residues. CDR3 sequence: CASSVGSDTQKLGS.

The rearrangement links TRBV9 to TRBJ2-3; 8 bases line up with TRBD2. CDR3 length: 14 amino acids. CDR1 is SGDLS and CDR2 is YYNGEE in the germline V gene. Trimming at V came to 4 bases and at J to 7 bases, leaving 8 bases not matched to a gene. CDR3 DNA: TGTGCCAGCAGCTTAGCGGGAAGTATCCATACGCAGTATTTT. Its translation: CASSLAGSIHTQYF.

Here the CDR3 DNA reads TGTGCCAGCAGCCCGGTCGACAGGGGTCTACGTGCAGTATTCTTT. Amino acids: CASSPVDRGLRAVFF. The chain recombines TRBV7-2 with TRBJ1-1, with 8 bases fitting TRBD1. Germline V CDR1 and CDR2: SGHTA, FQGNSA. This CDR3 spans 15 amino acids. J lost 14 bases, V lost 5 bases, and 19 bases had no gene match.

The sample holds a few counts of this clonotype. The chain employs TRBV9 and TRBJ2-1; no definite D call. The J call may not be correct, given that the DNA end is closer to TRBJ2-4. Germline V gives CDR1 SGDLS, CDR2 YYNGEE. The CDR3 covers 12 residues. Here the CDR3 reads CASGVTGNIQYF. In nucleotides, the CDR3 is TGTGCCAGCGGAGTTACTGGGAACATTCAGTACTTC.